The clone carrying this T cell receptor beta chain was seen ten or more times. The antigen remains unidentified. This record comes from a study of regulatory T cells in long-lasting Graves disease. Study observations and caveats: Authors noted too few samples as a limitation. Peripheral blood was the sole material, not thyroid tissue.

Germline V gene sequence: CDR1 KGHDR, CDR2 SFDVKD. V lost 3 bases to trimming and J lost 7 bases, with 8 bases between them. CDR3 length: 13 amino acids. Time point described: persistent/refractory GD, antithyroid drugs over 5 years with positive TRAb. Researchers made the TCR library from RNA that was extracted from PBMCs. HTBI primers from iRepertoire and Arm-PCR of CDR3 regions yielded the TCR beta libraries. TCRdb re-called the multiplex PCR reads with MiXCR, one entry per CDR3 protein. Counted here are approximately 350,000 distinct CDR3 sequences, more than 20% occurring once; the ten biggest clones make up 25% to 30%.

The sequence came from a woman aged 40 to 49 with Graves disease. V is TRBV24-1 and J is TRBJ1-4, with D unresolved. The material was peripheral blood mononuclear cells (PBMCs), obtained when the disease was refractory, from a patient treated with antithyroid drugs. Written as DNA, the CDR3 is TGTGCCACCAGTGATGGAGAGGGTGAAAAACTGTTTTTT. Translation gives CATSDGEGEKLFF.